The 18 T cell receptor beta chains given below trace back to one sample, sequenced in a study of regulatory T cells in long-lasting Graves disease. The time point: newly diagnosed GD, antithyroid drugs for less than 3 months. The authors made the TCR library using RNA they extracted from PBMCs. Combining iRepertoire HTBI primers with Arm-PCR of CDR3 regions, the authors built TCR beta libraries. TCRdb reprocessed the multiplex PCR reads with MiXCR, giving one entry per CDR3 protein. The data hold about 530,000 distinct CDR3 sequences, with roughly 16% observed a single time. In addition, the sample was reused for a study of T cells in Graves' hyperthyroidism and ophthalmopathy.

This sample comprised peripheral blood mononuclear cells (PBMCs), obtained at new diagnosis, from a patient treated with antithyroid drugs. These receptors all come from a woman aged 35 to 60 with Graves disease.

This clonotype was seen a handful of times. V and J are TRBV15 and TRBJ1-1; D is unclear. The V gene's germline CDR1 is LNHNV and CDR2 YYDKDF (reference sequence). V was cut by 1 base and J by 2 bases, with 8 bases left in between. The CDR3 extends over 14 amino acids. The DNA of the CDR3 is TGTGCCACCAGCAGAGCCCGGGAAAACACTGAAGCTTTCTTT. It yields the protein CATSRARENTEAFF. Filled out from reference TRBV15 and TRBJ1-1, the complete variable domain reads DAMVIQNPRYQVTQFGKPVTLSCSQTLNHNVMYWYQQKSSQAPKLLFHYYDKDFNNEADTPDNFQSRRPNTSFCFLDIRSPGLGDTAMYLCATSRARENTEAFFGQGTRLTVV.

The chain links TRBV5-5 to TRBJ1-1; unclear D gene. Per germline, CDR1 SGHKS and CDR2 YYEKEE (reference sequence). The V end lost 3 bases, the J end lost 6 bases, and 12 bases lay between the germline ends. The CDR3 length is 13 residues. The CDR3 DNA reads TGTGCCAGCAGCTCTTTCTCGACCGCTGAAGCTTTCTTT. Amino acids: CASSSFSTAEAFF.

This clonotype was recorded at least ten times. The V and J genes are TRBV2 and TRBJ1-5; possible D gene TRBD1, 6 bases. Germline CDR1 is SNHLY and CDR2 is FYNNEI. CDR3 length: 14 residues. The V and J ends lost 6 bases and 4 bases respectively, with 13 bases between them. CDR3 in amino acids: CASSLSTGNQPQHF. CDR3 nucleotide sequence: TGTGCCAGCAGCCTGTCGACAGGAAATCAGCCCCAGCATTTT.

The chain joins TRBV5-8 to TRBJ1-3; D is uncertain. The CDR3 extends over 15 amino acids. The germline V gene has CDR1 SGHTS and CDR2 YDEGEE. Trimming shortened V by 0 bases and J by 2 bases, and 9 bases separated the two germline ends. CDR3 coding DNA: TGTGCCAGCAGCTTGGAGGCGGGCCCTGGAAACACCATATATTTT. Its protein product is CASSLEAGPGNTIYF.

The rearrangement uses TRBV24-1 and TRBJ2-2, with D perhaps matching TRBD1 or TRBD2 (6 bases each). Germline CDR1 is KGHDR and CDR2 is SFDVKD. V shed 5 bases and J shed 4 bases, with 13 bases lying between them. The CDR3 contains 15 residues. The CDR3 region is CATSAGGRGTGELFF. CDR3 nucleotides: TGTGCCACCAGTGCCGGGGGCCGGGGCACCGGGGAGCTGTTTTTT.

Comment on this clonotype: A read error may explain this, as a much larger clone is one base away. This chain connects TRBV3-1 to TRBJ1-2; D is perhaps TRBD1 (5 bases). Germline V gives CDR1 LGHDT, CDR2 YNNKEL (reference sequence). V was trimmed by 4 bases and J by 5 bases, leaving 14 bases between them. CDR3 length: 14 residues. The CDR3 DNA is TGTGCCAGCAGCCGAGGTTCCGGGACTTATGGCTACACCTTC. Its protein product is CASSRGSGTYGYTF.

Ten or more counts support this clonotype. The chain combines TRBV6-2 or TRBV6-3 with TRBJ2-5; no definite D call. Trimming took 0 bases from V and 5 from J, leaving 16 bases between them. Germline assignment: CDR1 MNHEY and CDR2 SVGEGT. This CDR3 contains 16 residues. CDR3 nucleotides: TGTGCCAGCAGTTACTCGAGGCAACGAATTCGGGAGACCCAGTACTTC. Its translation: CASSYSRQRIRETQYF.

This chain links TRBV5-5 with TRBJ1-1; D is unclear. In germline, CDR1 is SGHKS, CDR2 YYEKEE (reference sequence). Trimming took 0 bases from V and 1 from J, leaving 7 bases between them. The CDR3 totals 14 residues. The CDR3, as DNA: TGTGCCAGCAGCTTGGGTATTGGGAACACTGAAGCTTTCTTT. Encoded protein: CASSLGIGNTEAFF.

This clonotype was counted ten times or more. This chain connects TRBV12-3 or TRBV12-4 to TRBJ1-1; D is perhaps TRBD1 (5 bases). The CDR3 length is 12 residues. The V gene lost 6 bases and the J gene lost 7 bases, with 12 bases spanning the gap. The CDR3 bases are TGTGCCAGCAGCCAAGATGGGGGTGAAGCTTTCTTT. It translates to CASSQDGGEAFF.

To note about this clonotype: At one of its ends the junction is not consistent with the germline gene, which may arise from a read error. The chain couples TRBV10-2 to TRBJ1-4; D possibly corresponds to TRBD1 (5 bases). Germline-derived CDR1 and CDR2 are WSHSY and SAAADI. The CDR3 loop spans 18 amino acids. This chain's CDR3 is CASSETAPYAATNEKLFF. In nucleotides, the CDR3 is TGCGCCAGTAGTGAGACAGCACCCTACGCCGCAACTAATGAAAAACTGTTTTTT.

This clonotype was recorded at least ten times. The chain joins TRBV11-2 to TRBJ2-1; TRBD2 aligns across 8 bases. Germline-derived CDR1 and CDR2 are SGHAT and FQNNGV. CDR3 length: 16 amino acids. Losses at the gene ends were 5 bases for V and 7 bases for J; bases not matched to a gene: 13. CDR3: CASSPSGTGGPNEQFF. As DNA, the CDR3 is TGTGCCAGCAGCCCCTCGGGAACGGGGGGGCCGAATGAGCAGTTCTTC.

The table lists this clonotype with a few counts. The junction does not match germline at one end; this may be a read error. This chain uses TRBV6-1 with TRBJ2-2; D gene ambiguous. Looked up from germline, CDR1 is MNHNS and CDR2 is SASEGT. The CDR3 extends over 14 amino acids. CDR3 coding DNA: TGTGCTAGCAGTCAGGACGTCTTTTCCGGGGAGCTGTTTTTT. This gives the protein CASSQDVFSGELFF.

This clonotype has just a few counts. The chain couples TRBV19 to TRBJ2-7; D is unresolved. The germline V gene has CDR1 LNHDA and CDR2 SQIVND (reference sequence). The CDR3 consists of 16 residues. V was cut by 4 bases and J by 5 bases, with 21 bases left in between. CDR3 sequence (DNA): TGTGCCAGTAGTACCCAAAAAGGGCGAAATTCAGACGAGCAGTACTTC. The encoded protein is CASSTQKGRNSDEQYF.

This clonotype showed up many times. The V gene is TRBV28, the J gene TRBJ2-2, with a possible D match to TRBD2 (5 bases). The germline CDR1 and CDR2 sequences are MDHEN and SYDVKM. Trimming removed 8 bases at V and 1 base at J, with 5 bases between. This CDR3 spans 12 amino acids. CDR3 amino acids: CASRENTGELFF. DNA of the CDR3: TGTGCCAGCCGGGAGAACACCGGGGAGCTGTTTTTT.

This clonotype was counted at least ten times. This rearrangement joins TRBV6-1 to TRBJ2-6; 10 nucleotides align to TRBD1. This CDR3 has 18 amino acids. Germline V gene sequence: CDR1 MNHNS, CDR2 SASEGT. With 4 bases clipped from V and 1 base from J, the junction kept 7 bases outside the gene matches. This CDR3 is CASSVETGGSSGANVLTF. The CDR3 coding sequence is TGTGCCAGCAGTGTAGAGACAGGGGGCAGTTCTGGGGCCAACGTCCTGACTTTC.

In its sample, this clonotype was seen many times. CDR3 DNA sequence: TGTGCCAGCAGCCAATCGGGGGCTGGAAACACCATATATTTT. Protein: CASSQSGAGNTIYF. The V gene is TRBV3-1, the J gene TRBJ1-3; D perhaps matches TRBD1 (5 bases). V gave up 2 bases and J gave up 2 bases, with 7 bases separating them. The CDR3 has 14 amino acids. Germline V gene lookup returns CDR1 LGHDT and CDR2 YNNKEL (reference sequence).

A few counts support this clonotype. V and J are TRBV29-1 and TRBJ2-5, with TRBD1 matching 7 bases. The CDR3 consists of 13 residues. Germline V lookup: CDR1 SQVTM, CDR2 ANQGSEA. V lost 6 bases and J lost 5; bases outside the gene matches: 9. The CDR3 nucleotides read TGCAGCGTGATTAGGGGGCGGGCCGAGACCCAGTACTTC. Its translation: CSVIRGRAETQYF.

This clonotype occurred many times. The CDR3 nucleotides read TGTGCCAGCAGCTCGAGGGGGAGCCAACTGTTTTTT. Amino acid sequence: CASSSRGSQLFF. V and J are TRBV11-3 and TRBJ1-4, with D possibly TRBD1 on 6 matching bases. The germline V and J ends were trimmed by 4 bases and 12 bases, with 12 bases remaining between them. This CDR3 region has 12 residues. Germline-derived CDR1 and CDR2 are SGHNT and YENEEA.